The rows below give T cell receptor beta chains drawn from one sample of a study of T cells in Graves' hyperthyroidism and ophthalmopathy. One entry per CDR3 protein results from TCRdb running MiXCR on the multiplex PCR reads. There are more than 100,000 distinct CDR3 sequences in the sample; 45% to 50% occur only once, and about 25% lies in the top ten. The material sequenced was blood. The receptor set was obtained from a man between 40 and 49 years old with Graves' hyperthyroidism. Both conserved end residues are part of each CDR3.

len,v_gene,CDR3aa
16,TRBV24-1,CATSDTLAGSYNEQFF
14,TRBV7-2,CASSFSQMNTEAFF
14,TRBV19,CASITPGQHYGYTF
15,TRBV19,CASYRGDTSTGELFF
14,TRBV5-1,CASSLVRLGTEAFF
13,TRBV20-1,CSAGGGTGNTIYF
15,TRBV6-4,CASSDSTGGGDEQFF
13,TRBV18,CASSPNYNSPLHF
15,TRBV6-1,CASGEAPAANYGYTF
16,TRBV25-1,CASSDPTSGGHNEQFF